The 30 T cell receptor beta chains reported below all come from one sample, sequenced in a study of long-term antiretroviral therapy in people with HIV. It was version v3.0 of the immunoSEQ assay that was run at survey level. Only in-frame clones appear in the TCRdb table, and some are missing; sequencing was by immunoSEQ multiplex PCR. The sample has about 26,000 clones; over 75% are singletons. This material consisted of unsorted PBMCs, taken 1.1 years before starting antiretroviral therapy. The receptor set was obtained from a woman in her twenties or thirties with HIV.

The chain joins TRBV5-6 to TRBJ2-3; D gene ambiguous. V was shortened by 3 bases and J by 6 bases, with 8 bases between the two germline ends. Germline V gives CDR1 SGHDT, CDR2 YYEEEE. The CDR3 covers 12 residues. CDR3 residues: CASSSTRDTQYF. CDR3 sequence (DNA): TGTGCCAGCAGCTCTACCAGGGATACGCAGTATTTT.

Only one count was recorded for this clone. The V call is TRBV19, the J call TRBJ1-2; D possibly corresponds to TRBD1 (6 bases). V lost 4 bases and J lost 5, with 11 bases in between. Germline V gene lookup returns CDR1 LNHDA and CDR2 SQIVND (reference sequence). This CDR3 comprises 13 residues. Written as DNA, the CDR3 is TGTGCCAGTAGTACCTCCCAGGGGTATGGCTACACCTTC. This codes for CASSTSQGYGYTF.

In DNA form, the CDR3 reads TGTGCCAGCAGCCCTCGGGCCCTGTACGAGCAGTACTTC. Protein sequence: CASSPRALYEQYF. The V and J genes are TRBV6-5 and TRBJ2-7; D is undetermined. The length of the CDR3 is 13 residues. Germline V CDR1 and CDR2: MNHEY, SVGAGI. V lost 6 bases and J 4 bases, leaving 13 bases between the germline ends.

Comment on this clone: Here the CDR3 omits its conserved ending phenylalanine or tryptophan, so a read error is the likely source. Because the CDR3's place on the DNA is in doubt, the DNA is left out and the CDR3 is given as listed by TCRdb. This chain links TRBV6-1 with TRBJ2-7; TRBD1, the table's D call, lacks a check against the DNA. Germline V gives CDR1 MNHNS, CDR2 SASEGT. The CDR3 totals 13 residues, both ends included. The CDR3 loop is CASSELVVGRAEI.

The chain couples TRBV11-2 to TRBJ2-2; D assignment may be TRBD1 or TRBD2 (5 bases each). There are 13 residues in the CDR3. Germline CDR1 SGHAT, CDR2 FQNNGV. V lost 0 bases, J lost 6 bases, and 5 bases lay in between. CDR3 sequence (DNA): TGTGCCAGCAGCTTAGAGGGGGCCGGGGAGCTGTTTTTT. Its protein product is CASSLEGAGELFF. Drawing the rest from reference TRBV11-2 and TRBJ2-2, the complete variable domain is EAGVAQSPRYKIIEKRQSVAFWCNPISGHATLYWYQQILGQGPKLLIQFQNNGVVDDSQLPKDRFSAERLKGVDSTLKIQPAKLEDSAVYLCASSLEGAGELFFGEGSRLTVL.

CDR3 protein: CASSPPGQGGREQYF. CDR3 coding DNA: TGTGCCAGCAGTCCTCCGGGACAGGGAGGACGCGAGCAGTACTTC. The chain uses TRBV27 and TRBJ2-7, with 9 bases identical to TRBD1. V shed 5 bases, J shed 6 bases, and the junction held 11 bases outside the gene matches. The CDR3 totals 15 residues. Germline V lookup: CDR1 MNHEY, CDR2 SMNVEV (reference sequence).

The gene calls are TRBV29-1 and TRBJ2-5; TRBD2 might be the D (6 bases). V was shortened by 0 bases and J by 2 bases, with 13 bases between the two germline ends. Germline loops: CDR1 SQVTM, CDR2 ANQGSEA. The CDR3 runs 15 residues. The CDR3 sequence is CSVEDRGTGQETQYF. CDR3 nucleotides: TGCAGCGTTGAAGATCGGGGGACGGGACAAGAGACCCAGTACTTC.

This clone came up a few times. The chain is built from TRBV12-5 and TRBJ1-1; D unresolved. Per germline, CDR1 LGHNT and CDR2 FRNRAP. This CDR3 contains 14 residues. Trimming stripped 6 bases from V and 4 bases from J, with 15 bases between. CDR3 in amino acids: CASGPSVGSTEAFF. For the CDR3, the DNA is TGTGCTAGTGGCCCTTCGGTCGGTAGCACTGAAGCTTTCTTT.

This clone came up a few times. The chain carries TRBV19 and TRBJ1-2, with D hard to call. Germline assignment: CDR1 LNHDA and CDR2 SQIVND (reference sequence). Trimming cost V 10 bases and J 2 bases, with 14 bases left between them. This CDR3 spans 13 amino acids. CDR3: CATNLAGNYGYTF. As DNA, the CDR3 is TGTGCCACCAACCTGGCAGGCAACTATGGCTACACCTTC.

DNA of the CDR3: TGTGCCTGGAGCGTGGGGGACAGGGAAGCTTTCTTT. Amino acid sequence: CAWSVGDREAFF. This rearrangement joins TRBV30 to TRBJ1-1; 8 positions agree with TRBD1. This CDR3 spans 12 amino acids. Germline V gene data show CDR1 as GTSNPN and CDR2 as SVGIG (reference sequence). V lost 3 bases and J lost 8; bases outside the gene matches: 5.

The chain combines TRBV10-2 with TRBJ1-1; D might be TRBD1 (6 bases). V was clipped by 7 bases and J by 0 bases, with 12 bases between them. The CDR3 spans 14 residues. Germline V gives CDR1 WSHSY, CDR2 SAAADI. The CDR3 sequence is CASKGRGMNTEAFF. CDR3 in DNA: TGCGCCAGCAAGGGCAGGGGTATGAACACTGAAGCTTTCTTT.

The table lists this clone with a few counts. The chain links TRBV27 to TRBJ1-2; D is unresolved. Germline loops: CDR1 MNHEY, CDR2 SMNVEV (reference sequence). V was trimmed by 2 bases and J by 2 bases, leaving 6 bases between them. The CDR3 consists of 13 residues. CDR3 region: CASSLGWNYGYTF. As DNA, the CDR3 is TGTGCCAGCAGTTTAGGGTGGAACTATGGCTACACCTTC.

The CDR3: CASSHRSAGNHGYTF. The DNA for the CDR3 is TGTGCCAGCAGCCACCGTTCCGCAGGGAATCATGGCTACACCTTC. This chain links TRBV7-9 with TRBJ1-2; tentative D call: TRBD1 (5 bases). V lost 5 bases and J 6 bases, leaving 19 bases between the germline ends. The germline V gene encodes CDR1 SEHNR and CDR2 FQNEAQ (reference sequence). The CDR3 is 15 residues long.

The chain couples TRBV27 to TRBJ1-2; D may be TRBD1 (6 bases). The V gene lost 7 bases and the J gene lost 4 bases, with 13 bases spanning the gap. This CDR3 has 13 residues. Germline loops: CDR1 MNHEY, CDR2 SMNVEV (reference sequence). CDR3 loop: CASKEGGGYGYTF. The CDR3 nucleotides are TGTGCCAGCAAAGAGGGAGGGGGCTATGGCTACACCTTC.

This clone showed up just once. This rearrangement joins TRBV5-5 to TRBJ1-4; the match to TRBD1 covers 9 bases. The CDR3 loop spans 17 amino acids. With 1 base clipped from V and 6 bases from J, the junction kept 10 bases outside the gene matches. Germline assignment: CDR1 SGHKS and CDR2 YYEKEE (reference sequence). The DNA for the CDR3 is TGTGCCAGCAGCTTGATGGGACAGGGCCGGAGGGATGAAAAACTGTTTTTT. This translates into CASSLMGQGRRDEKLFF.

The rearrangement uses TRBV25-1 and TRBJ2-5; 9 nucleotides match TRBD1. This CDR3 has 15 amino acids. V was clipped by 6 bases and J by 5 bases; unmatched bases: 10. The germline V gene has CDR1 MGHDK and CDR2 SYGVNS. For the CDR3, the DNA is TGTGCCAGCAGCCCGGGACAGGGTAGTGTCGAGACCCAGTACTTC. Translating it yields CASSPGQGSVETQYF.

V and J are TRBV2 and TRBJ1-5; D is possibly TRBD1 (6 bases). V lost 8 bases and J 2 bases, leaving 10 bases between the germline ends. Germline V gene sequence: CDR1 SNHLY, CDR2 FYNNEI. This CDR3 contains 13 residues. The CDR3 loop is CASQGLGNQPQHF. CDR3 DNA sequence: TGTGCCAGCCAGGGGTTGGGCAATCAGCCCCAGCATTTT.

The chain couples TRBV6-5 to TRBJ1-2; D unresolved. Germline V CDR1 and CDR2: MNHEY, SVGAGI. The CDR3 runs 14 residues. The V and J ends lost 5 bases and 8 bases respectively, with 18 bases between them. The CDR3 DNA follows: TGTGCCAGCAGTACCTCGACCGCCCTTTCGGGCTACACCTTC. Translating gives CASSTSTALSGYTF.

V gene TRBV6-1 combines with J gene TRBJ1-1; 8 bases align to TRBD1. The germline CDR1 and CDR2 sequences are MNHNS and SASEGT. This CDR3 contains 17 residues. Unmatched junction bases numbered 14, after V lost 4 bases and J lost 4 bases. This CDR3 is CASSALTGAAISTEAFF. The CDR3 DNA is TGTGCCAGCAGTGCTTTGACAGGGGCGGCCATTAGCACTGAAGCTTTCTTT.

This clone has only one observation. The V and J genes are TRBV5-6 and TRBJ2-2, with TRBD2 identical over 7 bases. The CDR3 length is 17 residues. Losses at the gene ends were 4 bases for V and 4 bases for J; bases not matched to a gene: 13. CDR1 is SGHDT, CDR2 YYEEEE, per germline. CDR3 DNA sequence: TGTGCCAGCAGCCGCCGGGTAACCGGGGGGAGCACCGGGGAGCTGTTTTTT. Translating gives CASSRRVTGGSTGELFF.

The chain joins TRBV6-6 to TRBJ1-2, with D uncertain. V lost 7 bases and J 0 bases, leaving 9 bases between the germline ends. Germline V lookup: CDR1 MNHNY, CDR2 SVGAGI (reference sequence). The CDR3 extends over 13 amino acids. The CDR3 loop is CASTASSNYGYTF. In nucleotides, the CDR3 is TGTGCCAGCACGGCGTCTTCTAACTATGGCTACACCTTC.

J is TRBJ2-7 and V is TRBV6-1, with D possibly matching TRBD1 (7 bases). The CDR3 is 15 amino acids. Germline loops: CDR1 MNHNS, CDR2 SASEGT. Trimming took off 8 bases at V and 7 bases at J, with 24 bases between the two ends. Here the CDR3 DNA reads TGTGCCAGCTCCGCAGGGGGGTTAACAGCCGGGGAGCAGTACGTC. It translates to CASSAGGLTAGEQYV.

The chain employs TRBV11-2 and TRBJ1-1, with D maybe TRBD1 (6 bases). There are 17 residues in the CDR3. V was cut by 1 base and J by 4 bases, with 19 bases left in between. Germline values: CDR1 SGHAT, CDR2 FQNNGV. CDR3 sequence (DNA): TGTGCCAGCAGCTTAGCTATGGGGGCCGCCTCGGGCACTGAAGCTTTCTTT. Encoded protein: CASSLAMGAASGTEAFF.

This chain uses TRBV2 with TRBJ1-1, with D possibly matching TRBD1 (5 bases). This CDR3 has 11 residues. V lost 5 bases, J lost 11 bases, and 12 bases lay in between. Germline loops: CDR1 SNHLY, CDR2 FYNNEI. The CDR3 bases are TGTGCCAGCAGTCTCACTCCAGGGGCTTTCTTT. It specifies CASSLTPGAFF.

V is TRBV30 and J is TRBJ1-2; TRBD1 is a possible D gene (5 bases). With 0 bases removed from V and 0 bases from J, the gap between germline ends came to 8 bases. The CDR3 contains 14 residues. Germline V CDR1 and CDR2: GTSNPN, SVGIG (reference sequence). The DNA for the CDR3 is TGTGCCTGGAGTGTTCACAGGACTAACTATGGCTACACCTTC. Translating gives CAWSVHRTNYGYTF.

This clone showed up just once. The chain couples TRBV7-3 to TRBJ2-2, with 8 nucleotides matching TRBD1. Unmatched junction bases numbered 13, after V lost 4 bases and J lost 6 bases. The CDR3 contains 17 residues. Germline CDR1 reads SGHTA; CDR2 reads FQGTGA. The CDR3 spells CASSSIPQGAAPGELFF. The CDR3 nucleotides are TGTGCCAGCAGCTCTATACCCCAGGGGGCCGCCCCCGGGGAGCTGTTTTTT.

V usage is TRBV6-1 and J usage is TRBJ2-3, with 8 positions matching TRBD1. This CDR3 region has 14 residues. The germline CDR1 and CDR2 sequences are MNHNS and SASEGT. The ends lost 6 bases at V and 5 bases at J; junction bases unmatched: 7. The CDR3 DNA follows: TGTGCCAGCAGGTCAGGGGGCTCGAAAGATACGCAGTATTTT. It yields the protein CASRSGGSKDTQYF.

CDR3 coding DNA: TGTGCCAGCAGTGAAGCGATTATTCTGGGATCGGTGGACTATGGCTACACCTTC. Translation: CASSEAIILGSVDYGYTF. The chain links TRBV6-1 to TRBJ1-2; no clear D. The CDR3 covers 18 residues. Germline CDR1 and CDR2: MNHNS and SASEGT. Trimming stripped 0 bases from V and 3 bases from J, with 20 bases between.

This rearrangement joins TRBV18 to TRBJ2-7; 7 nucleotides match TRBD1. The germline CDR1 and CDR2 sequences are KGHSH and LQKENI. Trimming removed 6 bases from V and 2 bases from J; junction bases left unmatched: 7. The length of the CDR3 is 14 residues. The CDR3 region is CASSPTQGAYEQYF. CDR3 nucleotide sequence: TGTGCCAGCTCCCCGACCCAGGGGGCCTACGAGCAGTACTTC.

The V call is TRBV5-6, the J call TRBJ2-7; D is ambiguous. V was shortened by 2 bases and J by 5 bases, with 8 bases between the two germline ends. The CDR3 is 12 amino acids. The germline CDR1 and CDR2 sequences are SGHDT and YYEEEE. CDR3 region: CASSFTRNEQYF. CDR3 coding DNA: TGTGCCAGCAGCTTCACGAGGAACGAGCAGTACTTC.